The rows below give T cell receptor beta chains drawn from one sample of a study of T cell responses to AZD1222 COVID-19 vaccine. The assay was immunoSEQ multiplex PCR, and TCRdb's table has in-frame clones only and misses some. Found here are 130,000 to 150,000 clones, approximately 88% of them singletons; the top ten hold around 2.1%. The sequences come from peripheral blood, collected on day 0 of AZD1222 vaccination. The source is an adult in good health. Both conserved end residues are part of each CDR3. The D gene is left open where the match is weak. The size of a clone is reported for some rows only, either as once, few or many, or as a class for expanded clones.

>NA|NA|TRBV6-5|TRBJ1-2
TGTGCCAGCGGGACTAAGGGCAGAAACTATGGCTACACCTTC
CASGTKGRNYGYTF
>TRBD2|NA|TRBV9|TRBJ2-7
TGTGCCAGCAGCGTAACGTCGGGAGGCTCCGCCTACGAGCAGTACTTC
CASSVTSGGSAYEQYF
>NA|NA|TRBV27|TRBJ1-1
TGTGCCACCGGGAGCACCCGCACTGAAGCTTTCTTT
CATGSTRTEAFF
>NA|NA|TRBV6-5|TRBJ1-5
TGTGCCAGCAGGTTGGGGGTGGGGGCGCGGCAGCCCCAGCATTTT
CASRLGVGARQPQHF
>TRBD2|NA|TRBV10-2|TRBJ2-5
TGCGCCAGCAGTGCCGTAGCGGGAGGGAGGGAGACCCAGTACTTC
CASSAVAGGRETQYF
>NA|NA|TRBV27|TRBJ2-1
TGTGCCAGCAGTTTATCGAGGGATGAGCAGTTCTTC
CASSLSRDEQFF
>NA|once|TRBV28|TRBJ2-6
TGTGCCAGCAGCATAACTAGCTCTGGGGCCAACGTCCTGACTTTC
CASSITSSGANVLTF
>NA|few|TRBV6-2/TRBV6-3|TRBJ1-4
TGTGCCAGCAGTCATCGTGGCCAAACTAATGAAAAACTGTTTTTT
CASSHRGQTNEKLFF
>NA|once|TRBV24-1|TRBJ2-2
TGTGCCACCAGTGATCCCGGGACACCGAACACCGGGGAGCTGTTTTTT
CATSDPGTPNTGELFF
>NA|NA|TRBV7-6|TRBJ2-2
TGTGCCAGCAACCTCTTACCCATTAAACCGGGGCATATCACCGGGGAGCTGTTTTTT
CASNLLPIKPGHITGELFF
>TRBD1|NA|TRBV11-3|TRBJ2-1
TGTGCCAGCAGCTTAGCTACCGGGACAGTCTACAATGAGCAGTTCTTC
CASSLATGTVYNEQFF
>NA|NA|TRBV28|TRBJ2-2
TGTGCCAGCAGCTTACGGGACGGTAACACCGGGGAGCTGTTTTTT
CASSLRDGNTGELFF
>NA|NA|TRBV7-2|TRBJ2-1
TGTGCCAGCAGCTTTTTTCCTCGCTCCTACAATGAGCAGTTCTTC
CASSFFPRSYNEQFF
>NA|NA|TRBV7-2|TRBJ2-1
TGTGCCAGCAGCGACTCCGAAATCCTAGTAGCTGAGCAGTTCTTC
CASSDSEILVAEQFF
>NA|NA|TRBV27|TRBJ1-5
TGTGCCAGCAGACCCTGGGGTCAGGACAATCAGCCCCAGCATTTT
CASRPWGQDNQPQHF
>NA|NA|TRBV30|TRBJ1-6
TGTGCCTGGACGGTAGACAGGACTAGCTCCTATAATTCACCCCTCCACTTT
CAWTVDRTSSYNSPLHF
>NA|NA|TRBV11-1|TRBJ2-7
TGTGCCAGCAGCGCTACCGCAGGGGAATTCGCCTACGAGCAGTACTTC
CASSATAGEFAYEQYF
>NA|NA|TRBV18|TRBJ1-4
TGTGCCAGCTCACCCTTCGGGGAAAAACTGTTTTTT
CASSPFGEKLFF
>NA|NA|TRBV6-1|TRBJ1-6
TGTGCCAGCAGTGAGGTAGGGGTCCGGACCGTGAGCTCCTATAATTCACCCCTCCACTTT
CASSEVGVRTVSSYNSPLHF
>NA|once|TRBV20-1|TRBJ1-1
TGCAGTGCCCGACAGGCTCCTGAAGCTTTCTTT
CSARQAPEAFF
>TRBD2|NA|TRBV6-7|TRBJ2-5
TGTGCCAGCAGTTACTCTTCGAGCGGGAGAAAGACCCAGTACTTC
CASSYSSSGRKTQYF
>TRBD2|NA|TRBV11-3|TRBJ2-7
TGTGCCAGCAGCTTAGCTCCCCCTCTAGCGGGGGGTATGGAGCAGTACTTC
CASSLAPPLAGGMEQYF
>NA|NA|TRBV6-5|TRBJ1-1
TGTGCCAGCAGTTACCTAAGACAAATGACGACCACTGAAGCTTTCTTT
CASSYLRQMTTTEAFF
>NA|NA|TRBV6-5|TRBJ1-2
TGTGCCAGCACGGGGGGCCGTCGTGGCTACACCTTC
CASTGGRRGYTF
>NA|NA|TRBV7-2|TRBJ2-3
TGTGCCAGCAGCTTCCACAGCACTAGCACAGATACGCAGTATTTT
CASSFHSTSTDTQYF
>NA|few|TRBV6-2/TRBV6-3|TRBJ1-1
TGTGCCAGCAGTTACGGGCAGTTTTTCATGAACACTGAAGCTTTCTTT
CASSYGQFFMNTEAFF
>TRBD1|NA|TRBV6-5|TRBJ2-3
TGTGCCATTACGAGGACAGGGAGCCGGTATTTT
CAITRTGSRYF
>NA|NA|TRBV5-1|TRBJ2-7
TGCGCCAGCAGCTTTAATAGCCACTCCTACGAGCAGTACTTC
CASSFNSHSYEQYF
>TRBD1|NA|TRBV19|TRBJ1-2
TGTGCCATCCAGACAGGGCAAGGCTATGGCTACACCTTC
CAIQTGQGYGYTF
>NA|NA|TRBV7-2|TRBJ2-1
TGTGCCAGCACCTTAAGGGGACGAGGGCAAACCTACAATGAGCAGTTCTTC
CASTLRGRGQTYNEQFF
>TRBD1|few|TRBV6-4|TRBJ1-6
TGTGCCAGCAGCGTGGACAGGGGAGCCTCACCCCTCCACTTT
CASSVDRGASPLHF
>TRBD1|NA|TRBV7-2|TRBJ1-6
TGTGCCAGCAGCCCGGACAGGATTGTTCATAATTCACCCCTCCACTTT
CASSPDRIVHNSPLHF
>NA|once|TRBV19|TRBJ2-7
TGTGCCAGTAGTACCGGACAACGCTACGAGCAGTACTTC
CASSTGQRYEQYF
>NA|NA|TRBV27|TRBJ2-3
TGTGCCAGCAGTTTAATTGGCGGCACGCAGTATTTT
CASSLIGGTQYF
>TRBD1|NA|TRBV29-1|TRBJ2-7
TGCAGCGTTGGAGAACGGACAGGGACCGAGCAGTACTTC
CSVGERTGTEQYF